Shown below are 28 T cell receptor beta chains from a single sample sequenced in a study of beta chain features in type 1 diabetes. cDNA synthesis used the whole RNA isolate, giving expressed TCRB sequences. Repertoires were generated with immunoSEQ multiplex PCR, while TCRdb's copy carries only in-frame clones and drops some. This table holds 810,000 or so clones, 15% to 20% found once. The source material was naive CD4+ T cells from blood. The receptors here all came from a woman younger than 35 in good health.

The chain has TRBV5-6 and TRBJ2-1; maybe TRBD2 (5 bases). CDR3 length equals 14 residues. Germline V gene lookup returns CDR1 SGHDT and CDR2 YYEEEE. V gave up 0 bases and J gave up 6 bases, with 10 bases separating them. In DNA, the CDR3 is TGTGCCAGCAGCTTGGGTCTAGCCCGCAATGAGCAGTTCTTC. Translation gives CASSLGLARNEQFF.

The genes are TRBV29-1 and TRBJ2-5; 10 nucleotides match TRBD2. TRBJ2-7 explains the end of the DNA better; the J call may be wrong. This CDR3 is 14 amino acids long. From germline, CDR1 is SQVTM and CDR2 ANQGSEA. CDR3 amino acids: CSVGASGSRNEQYF. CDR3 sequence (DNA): TGCAGCGTTGGAGCTAGCGGGAGTAGGAACGAGCAGTACTTC.

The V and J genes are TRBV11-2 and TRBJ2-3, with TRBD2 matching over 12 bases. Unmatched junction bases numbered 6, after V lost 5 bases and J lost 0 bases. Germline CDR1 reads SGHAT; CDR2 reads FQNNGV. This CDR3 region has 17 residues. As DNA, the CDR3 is TGTGCCAGCAGCAAAGGAGGGACTAGCGGGAGCACAGATACGCAGTATTTT. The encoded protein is CASSKGGTSGSTDTQYF.

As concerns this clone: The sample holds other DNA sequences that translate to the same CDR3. Here the CDR3 DNA reads TGTGCCAGCAGCGTAGACAGGGGGCTCACCGGGGAGCTGTTTTTT. Its protein is CASSVDRGLTGELFF. The gene calls are TRBV9 and TRBJ2-2; 9 bases line up with TRBD1. Trimming took 0 bases from V and 4 from J; bases not matched to a gene: 1. The CDR3 runs to 15 residues. The germline gives CDR1 SGDLS, CDR2 YYNGEE.

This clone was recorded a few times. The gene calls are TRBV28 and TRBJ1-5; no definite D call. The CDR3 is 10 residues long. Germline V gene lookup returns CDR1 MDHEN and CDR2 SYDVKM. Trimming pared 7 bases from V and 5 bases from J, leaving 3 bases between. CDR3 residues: CASNHQPQHF. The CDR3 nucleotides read TGTGCCAGCAATCATCAGCCCCAGCATTTT.

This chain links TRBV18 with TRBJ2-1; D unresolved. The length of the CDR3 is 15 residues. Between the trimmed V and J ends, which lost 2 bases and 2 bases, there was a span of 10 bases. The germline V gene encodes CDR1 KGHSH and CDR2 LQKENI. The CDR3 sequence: CASSPGLPAYNEQFF. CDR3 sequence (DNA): TGTGCCAGCTCACCAGGTCTACCGGCCTACAATGAGCAGTTCTTC.

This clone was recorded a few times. CDR3 sequence: CATHDAGTSSYNEQFF. The CDR3 DNA is TGTGCCACCCATGACGCCGGGACTAGCTCCTACAATGAGCAGTTCTTC. V usage is TRBV10-3 and J usage is TRBJ2-1, with 8 positions matching TRBD2. V was clipped by 10 bases and J by 0 bases; unmatched bases: 11. In germline, CDR1 is ENHRY, CDR2 SYGVKD. The CDR3 spans 16 residues.

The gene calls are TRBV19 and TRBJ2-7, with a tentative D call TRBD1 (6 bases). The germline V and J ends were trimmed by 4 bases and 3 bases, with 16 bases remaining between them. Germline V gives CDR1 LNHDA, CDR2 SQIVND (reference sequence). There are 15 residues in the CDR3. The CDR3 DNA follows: TGTGCCAGTAGTAGATCACAGGGTTGGGACTACGAGCAGTACTTC. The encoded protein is CASSRSQGWDYEQYF.

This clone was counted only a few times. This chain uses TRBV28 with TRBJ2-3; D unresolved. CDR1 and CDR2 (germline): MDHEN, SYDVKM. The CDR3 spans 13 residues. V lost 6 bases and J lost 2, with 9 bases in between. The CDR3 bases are TGTGCCAGCAGCTTTGCTATCACAGATACGCAGTATTTT. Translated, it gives CASSFAITDTQYF.

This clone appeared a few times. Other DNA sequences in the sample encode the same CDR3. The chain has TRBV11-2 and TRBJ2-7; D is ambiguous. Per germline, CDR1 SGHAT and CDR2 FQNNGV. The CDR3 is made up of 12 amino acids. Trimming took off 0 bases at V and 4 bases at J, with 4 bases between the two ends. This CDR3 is CASSLDGYEQYF. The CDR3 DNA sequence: TGTGCCAGCAGCTTAGACGGTTACGAGCAGTACTTC.

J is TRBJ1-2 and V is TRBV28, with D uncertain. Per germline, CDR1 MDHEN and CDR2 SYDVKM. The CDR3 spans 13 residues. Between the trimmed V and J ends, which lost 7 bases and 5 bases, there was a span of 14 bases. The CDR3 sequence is CASTPPVGYGYTF. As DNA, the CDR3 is TGTGCCAGCACCCCCCCGGTGGGGTATGGCTACACCTTC.

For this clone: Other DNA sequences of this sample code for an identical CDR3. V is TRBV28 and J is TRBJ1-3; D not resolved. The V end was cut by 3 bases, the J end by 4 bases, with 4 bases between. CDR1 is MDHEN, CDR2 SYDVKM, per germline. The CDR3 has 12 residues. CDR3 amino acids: CASSLVGNTIYF. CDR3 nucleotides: TGTGCCAGCAGTTTGGTAGGAAACACCATATATTTT.

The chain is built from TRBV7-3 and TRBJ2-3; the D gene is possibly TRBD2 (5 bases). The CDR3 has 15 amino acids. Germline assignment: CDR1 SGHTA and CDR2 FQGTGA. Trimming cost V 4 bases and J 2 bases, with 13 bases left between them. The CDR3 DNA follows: TGTGCCAGCAGCTACCTCGGAGCGGACACAGATACGCAGTATTTT. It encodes CASSYLGADTDTQYF.

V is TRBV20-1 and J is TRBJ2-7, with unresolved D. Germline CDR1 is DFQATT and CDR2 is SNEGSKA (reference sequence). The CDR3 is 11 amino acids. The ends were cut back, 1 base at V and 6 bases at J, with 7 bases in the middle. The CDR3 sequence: CSARGVSEQYF. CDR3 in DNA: TGCAGTGCTAGAGGGGTTTCCGAGCAGTACTTC.

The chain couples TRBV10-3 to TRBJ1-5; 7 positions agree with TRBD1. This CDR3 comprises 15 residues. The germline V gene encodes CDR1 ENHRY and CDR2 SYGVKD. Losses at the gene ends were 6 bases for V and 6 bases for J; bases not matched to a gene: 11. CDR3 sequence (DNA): TGTGCCATCAGCCCCGCAACAGGGGCGGGTCAGCCCCAGCATTTT. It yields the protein CAISPATGAGQPQHF.

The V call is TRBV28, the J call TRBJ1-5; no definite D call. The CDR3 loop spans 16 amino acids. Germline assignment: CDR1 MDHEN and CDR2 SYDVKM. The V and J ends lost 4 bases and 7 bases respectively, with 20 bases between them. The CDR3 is CASSWGGPGGRQPQHF. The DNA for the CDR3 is TGTGCCAGCAGTTGGGGAGGACCGGGAGGAAGACAGCCCCAGCATTTT.

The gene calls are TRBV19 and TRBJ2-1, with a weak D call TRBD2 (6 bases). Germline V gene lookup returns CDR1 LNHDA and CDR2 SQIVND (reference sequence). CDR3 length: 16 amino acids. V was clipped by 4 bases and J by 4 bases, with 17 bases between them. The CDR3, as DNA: TGTGCCAGTAGTAACCGGGACTTCAGACTATACAATGAGCAGTTCTTC. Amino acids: CASSNRDFRLYNEQFF. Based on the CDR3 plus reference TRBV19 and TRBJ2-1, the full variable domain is DGGITQSPKYLFRKEGQNVTLSCEQNLNHDAMYWYRQDPGQGLRLIYYSQIVNDFQKGDIAEGYSVSREKKESFPLTVTSAQKNPTAFYLCASSNRDFRLYNEQFFGPGTRLTVL.

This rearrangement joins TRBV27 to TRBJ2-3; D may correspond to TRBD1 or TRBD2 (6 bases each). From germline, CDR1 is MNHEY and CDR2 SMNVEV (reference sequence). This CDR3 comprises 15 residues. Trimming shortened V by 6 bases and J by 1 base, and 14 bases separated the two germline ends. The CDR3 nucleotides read TGTGCCAGCAGATCCTTCGGGGGCCGCACAGATACGCAGTATTTT. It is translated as CASRSFGGRTDTQYF.

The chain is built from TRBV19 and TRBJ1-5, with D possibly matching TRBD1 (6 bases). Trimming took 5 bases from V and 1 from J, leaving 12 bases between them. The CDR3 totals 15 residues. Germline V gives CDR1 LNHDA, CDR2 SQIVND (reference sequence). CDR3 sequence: CASSWGATSNQPQHF. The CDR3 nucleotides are TGTGCCAGTAGTTGGGGGGCTACGAGCAATCAGCCCCAGCATTTT.

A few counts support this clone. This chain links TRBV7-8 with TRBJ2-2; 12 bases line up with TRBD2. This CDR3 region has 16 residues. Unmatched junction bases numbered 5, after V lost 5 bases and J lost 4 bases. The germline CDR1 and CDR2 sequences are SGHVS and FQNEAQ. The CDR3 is CASSELAGGLTGELFF. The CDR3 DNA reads TGTGCCAGCAGCGAACTAGCGGGAGGCCTCACCGGGGAGCTGTTTTTT.

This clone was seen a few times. In DNA, the CDR3 is TGTGCCAGCAGTACTAGCGGGAGGGCCCTTAGCAATGAGCAGTTCTTC. Translating it yields CASSTSGRALSNEQFF. This chain joins TRBV2 and TRBJ2-1; TRBD2 matches 13 bases. The J segment lost 6 bases and the V segment lost 5 bases, leaving 7 bases of the junction unmatched. The CDR3 has 16 residues. The germline V gene encodes CDR1 SNHLY and CDR2 FYNNEI.

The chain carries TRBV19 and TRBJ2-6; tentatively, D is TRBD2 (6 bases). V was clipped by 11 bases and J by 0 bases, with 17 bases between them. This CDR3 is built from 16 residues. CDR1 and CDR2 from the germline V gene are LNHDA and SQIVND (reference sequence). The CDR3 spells CASTEGFFSGANVLTF. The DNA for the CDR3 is TGTGCCTCGACGGAGGGGTTTTTCTCTGGGGCCAACGTCCTGACTTTC.

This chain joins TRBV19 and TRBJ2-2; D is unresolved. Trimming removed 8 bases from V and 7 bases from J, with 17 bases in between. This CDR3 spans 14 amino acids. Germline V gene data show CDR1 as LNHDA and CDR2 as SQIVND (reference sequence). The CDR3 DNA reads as TGTGCCAGTCGTACATTAGGCCTCTTCGGGGAGCTGTTTTTT. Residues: CASRTLGLFGELFF.

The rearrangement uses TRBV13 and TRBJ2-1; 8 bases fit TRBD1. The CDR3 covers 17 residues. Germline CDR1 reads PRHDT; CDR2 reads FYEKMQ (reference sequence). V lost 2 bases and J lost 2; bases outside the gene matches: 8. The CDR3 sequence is CASSLSRTGKAYNEQFF. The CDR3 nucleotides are TGTGCCAGCAGCTTATCGAGGACAGGGAAGGCCTACAATGAGCAGTTCTTC.

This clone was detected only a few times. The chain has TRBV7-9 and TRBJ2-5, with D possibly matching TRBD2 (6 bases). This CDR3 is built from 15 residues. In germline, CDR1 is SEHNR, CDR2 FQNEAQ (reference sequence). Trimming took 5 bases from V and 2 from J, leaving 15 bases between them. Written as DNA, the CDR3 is TGTGCCAGCAGCCCAGCTTCGGGGAGGCAAGAGACCCAGTACTTC. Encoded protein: CASSPASGRQETQYF.

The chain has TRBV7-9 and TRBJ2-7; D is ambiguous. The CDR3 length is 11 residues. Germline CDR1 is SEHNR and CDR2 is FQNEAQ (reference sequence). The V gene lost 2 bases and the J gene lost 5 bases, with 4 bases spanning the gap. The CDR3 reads CASSLFDEQYF. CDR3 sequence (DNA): TGTGCCAGCAGCTTATTCGACGAGCAGTACTTC. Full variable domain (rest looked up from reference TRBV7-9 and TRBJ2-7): DTGVSQNPRHKITKRGQNVTFRCDPISEHNRLYWYRQTLGQGPEFLTYFQNEAQLEKSRLLSDRFSAERPKGSFSTLEIQRTEQGDSAMYLCASSLFDEQYFGPGTRLTVT.

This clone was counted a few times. The DNA of the CDR3 is TGTGCCAGCAGCCAACCAGGGGCTGGGGCCAACGTCCTGACTTTC. It codes for CASSQPGAGANVLTF. V gene TRBV4-2 combines with J gene TRBJ2-6; possible D gene TRBD1, 6 bases. V lost 2 bases to trimming and J lost 2 bases, with 7 bases between them. Germline values: CDR1 LGHNA, CDR2 YNFKEQ. The CDR3 has 15 residues.

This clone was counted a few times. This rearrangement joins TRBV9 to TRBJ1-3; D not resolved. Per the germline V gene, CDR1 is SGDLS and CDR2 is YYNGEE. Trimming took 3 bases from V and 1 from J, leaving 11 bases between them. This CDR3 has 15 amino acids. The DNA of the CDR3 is TGTGCCAGCAGCGCCGCACAGAGATCTGGAAACACCATATATTTT. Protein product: CASSAAQRSGNTIYF.